These 17 T cell receptor beta chains were sequenced from one sample in a study of T cells in Graves' hyperthyroidism and ophthalmopathy. What was amplified from RNA transcripts were TCR beta CDR3 regions. A first-round RT-PCR of the TCR CDR3 used the HTBI primer set. Each CDR3 protein gets one entry after TCRdb re-called the multiplex PCR reads with MiXCR. The sample has 600,000 to 750,000 distinct CDR3 sequences, approximately 15% seen once. Sequenced input: blood. The source is a man between 45 and 60 years old with Graves' hyperthyroidism.

Many counts were recorded for this clonotype. The V and J genes are TRBV6-1 and TRBJ1-6, with a weak D call TRBD1 (5 bases). Germline V lookup: CDR1 MNHNS, CDR2 SASEGT. The CDR3 consists of 15 residues. Between the trimmed V and J ends, which lost 8 bases and 4 bases, there was a span of 15 bases. The chain's CDR3 is CASPYRRGYNSPLHF. DNA for the CDR3: TGTGCCAGCCCCTATAGGAGGGGATATAATTCACCCCTCCACTTT.

The V and J genes are TRBV29-1 and TRBJ1-1, with a tentative D call TRBD1 (5 bases). Trimming took off 2 bases at V and 4 bases at J, with 11 bases between the two ends. CDR3 length equals 13 residues. The germline CDR1 and CDR2 sequences are SQVTM and ANQGSEA. CDR3 DNA sequence: TGCAGCGTTGAACTAGGGGATATCACTGAAGCTTTCTTT. Protein: CSVELGDITEAFF.

This clonotype was counted ten times or more. V is TRBV24-1 and J is TRBJ2-1; 11 nucleotides match TRBD2. CDR3 length: 16 amino acids. Germline CDR1 reads KGHDR; CDR2 reads SFDVKD. J gave up 8 bases and V 0 bases, and 5 bases lay outside the gene matches. The CDR3 bases are TGTGCCACCAGTGATTTGAGTAGCGGGAGGGCCTATGAGCAGTTCTTC. This encodes CATSDLSSGRAYEQFF.

This clonotype has a count of ten or more. V is TRBV5-1 and J is TRBJ2-7; tentatively, D is TRBD2 (5 bases). Germline loops: CDR1 SGHRS, CDR2 YFSETQ. CDR3 length: 13 residues. Trimming removed 4 bases from V and 2 bases from J, with 10 bases in between. The CDR3: CASSPGMAYEQYF. The DNA of the CDR3 is TGCGCCAGCAGCCCGGGGATGGCCTACGAGCAGTACTTC.

This chain uses TRBV20-1 with TRBJ2-7; 8 nucleotides line up with TRBD2. The CDR3 consists of 13 residues. Germline values: CDR1 DFQATT, CDR2 SNEGSKA (reference sequence). V was clipped by 5 bases and J by 3 bases; unmatched bases: 6. This chain's CDR3 is CSASSGSIYEQYF. CDR3 sequence (DNA): TGCAGTGCTTCTAGCGGGTCCATCTACGAGCAGTACTTC.

This clonotype was seen many times. The CDR3 is CASSLPLAGINEQFF. The CDR3, as DNA: TGTGCCAGCAGCTTACCTCTAGCGGGAATCAATGAGCAGTTCTTC. The rearrangement uses TRBV7-9 and TRBJ2-1, with 9 nucleotides matching TRBD2. In germline, CDR1 is SEHNR, CDR2 FQNEAQ (reference sequence). V dropped 2 bases and J dropped 6; count of bases not matched to a gene: 5. CDR3 length: 15 residues.

This clonotype has just a few counts. This rearrangement joins TRBV20-1 to TRBJ1-5, with 7 bases matching TRBD1. J was trimmed by 3 bases and V by 2 bases; bases with no gene match: 7. The V gene's germline CDR1 is DFQATT and CDR2 SNEGSKA (reference sequence). The length of the CDR3 is 15 residues. CDR3 in amino acids: CSARRGGANNQPQHF. CDR3 DNA: TGCAGTGCTAGACGAGGGGGCGCCAACAATCAGCCCCAGCATTTT.

This clonotype was counted only a few times. The J gene is TRBJ1-2, the V gene TRBV4-1, with D perhaps matching TRBD1 (6 bases). This CDR3 contains 13 residues. Trimming stripped 6 bases from V and 5 bases from J, with 13 bases between. In germline, CDR1 is MGHRA, CDR2 YSYEKL. The CDR3, as DNA: TGCGCCAGCAGAGGACAGTACGATTATGGCTACACCTTC. Translated: CASRGQYDYGYTF.

Ten or more counts support this clonotype. The rearrangement links TRBV7-3 to TRBJ2-3, with 10 bases fitting TRBD2. V lost 0 bases to trimming and J lost 5 bases; unmatched junction nucleotides: 8. CDR1 SGHTA and CDR2 FQGTGA come from the germline V gene. The CDR3 sequence is 17 residues long. The CDR3 nucleotides read TGTGCCAGCAGCTTAACGCCTAGCGGGAGCGTAGAAGATACGCAGTATTTT. Translated: CASSLTPSGSVEDTQYF.

This clonotype came up a few times. The CDR3 nucleotides read TGTGCCAGCAGCTCAGCGGGAGGCTCCGAGCAGTACTTC. Protein: CASSSAGGSEQYF. J is TRBJ2-7 and V is TRBV12-3 or TRBV12-4, with 9 bases aligning to TRBD2. V gave up 6 bases and J gave up 6 bases; unmatched junction bases: 6. The CDR3 is 13 amino acids.

There are many counts of this clonotype. The chain recombines TRBV11-2 with TRBJ1-4, with a possible D match to TRBD1 (5 bases). The CDR3 sequence is 14 residues long. Germline V gives CDR1 SGHAT, CDR2 FQNNGV. V gave up 5 bases and J gave up 1 base, with 8 bases separating them. In DNA form, the CDR3 reads TGTGCCAGCAGCCTGGGACTAACTAATGAAAAACTGTTTTTT. The encoded protein is CASSLGLTNEKLFF.

In its sample, this clonotype was seen many times. The chain couples TRBV2 to TRBJ1-1; no clear D gene. The V end lost 8 bases, the J end lost 0 bases, and 13 bases lay between the germline ends. Germline CDR1 is SNHLY and CDR2 is FYNNEI. CDR3 length equals 14 residues. The CDR3 nucleotides read TGTGCCAGCGGGTCGGGGTATTTGAACACTGAAGCTTTCTTT. Encoded protein: CASGSGYLNTEAFF.

This clonotype was counted ten times or more. The J gene is TRBJ2-1, the V gene TRBV2; D not resolved. V was clipped by 8 bases and J by 5 bases, with 10 bases between them. The CDR3 length is 12 residues. Germline loops: CDR1 SNHLY, CDR2 FYNNEI. CDR3: CASQLYNNEQFF. CDR3 in DNA: TGTGCCAGCCAGCTATACAACAATGAGCAGTTCTTC.

This clonotype was seen repeatedly, ten times or more. This chain links TRBV28 with TRBJ2-7; D gene ambiguous. The CDR3 is made up of 15 amino acids. CDR1 is MDHEN and CDR2 is SYDVKM in the germline V gene. V lost 1 base, J lost 0 bases, and 10 bases lay in between. The CDR3 protein is CASSLSQSGSYEQYF. CDR3 bases: TGTGCCAGCAGTTTATCCCAGTCTGGCTCCTACGAGCAGTACTTC.

This clonotype was seen ten or more times. The chain is built from TRBV6-1 and TRBJ2-3; D remains ambiguous. The CDR3 covers 12 residues. V gave up 6 bases and J gave up 6 bases, with 10 bases separating them. Germline lookup yields CDR1 MNHNS and CDR2 SASEGT. CDR3 in DNA: TGTGCCAGCAGGCCAAATGGGGATACGCAGTATTTT. Translating gives CASRPNGDTQYF.

The chain joins TRBV11-2 to TRBJ2-1; the match to TRBD1 covers 9 bases. The germline V gene encodes CDR1 SGHAT and CDR2 FQNNGV. V lost 6 bases, J lost 10 bases, and 10 bases stayed unmatched. CDR3 length: 14 residues. The chain's CDR3 is CASRAPGQGYEQFF. The CDR3 bases are TGTGCCAGCAGGGCACCGGGACAGGGCTACGAGCAGTTCTTC.

The chain is built from TRBV2 and TRBJ1-5; weak D call: TRBD1 (5 bases). Germline V gene lookup returns CDR1 SNHLY and CDR2 FYNNEI. Trimming pared 0 bases from V and 2 bases from J, leaving 11 bases between. The CDR3 sequence is 16 residues long. CDR3 amino acids: CASSEAGVTGNQPQHF. The CDR3 region has the DNA TGTGCCAGCAGTGAAGCAGGGGTCACGGGCAATCAGCCCCAGCATTTT. The whole variable domain, remainder taken from reference TRBV2 and TRBJ1-5, is EPEVTQTPSHQVTQMGQEVILRCVPISNHLYFYWYRQILGQKVEFLVSFYNNEISEKSEIFDDQFSVERPDGSNFTLKIRSTKLEDSAMYFCASSEAGVTGNQPQHFGDGTRLSIL.